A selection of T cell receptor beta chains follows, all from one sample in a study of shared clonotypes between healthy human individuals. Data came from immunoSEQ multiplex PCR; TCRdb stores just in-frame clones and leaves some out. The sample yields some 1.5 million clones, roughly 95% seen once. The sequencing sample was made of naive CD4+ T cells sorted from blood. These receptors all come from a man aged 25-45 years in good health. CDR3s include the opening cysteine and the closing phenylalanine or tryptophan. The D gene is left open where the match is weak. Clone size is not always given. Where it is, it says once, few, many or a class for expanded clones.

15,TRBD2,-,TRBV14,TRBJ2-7,CASSILSGSRYEQYF,TGTGCCAGCAGCATACTTAGCGGGAGTAGATACGAGCAGTACTTC
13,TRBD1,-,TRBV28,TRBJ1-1,CASRRQGFTEAFF,TGTGCCAGCAGGAGACAGGGATTCACTGAAGCTTTCTTT
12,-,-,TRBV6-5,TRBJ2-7,CASRDLVYEQYF,TGTGCCAGCAGGGACCTCGTCTACGAGCAGTACTTC
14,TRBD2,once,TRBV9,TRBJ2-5,CANPGLAGFETQYF,TGTGCCAACCCGGGACTAGCGGGTTTTGAGACCCAGTACTTC
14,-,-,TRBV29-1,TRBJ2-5,CSVARGGGMETQYF,TGCAGCGTGGCGAGGGGAGGAGGAATGGAGACCCAGTACTTC
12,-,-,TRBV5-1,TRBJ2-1,CASSRISDEQFF,TGCGCCAGCAGCCGCATCTCGGATGAGCAGTTCTTC
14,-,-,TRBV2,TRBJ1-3,CASSEDLEVSTIYF,TGTGCCAGCAGTGAAGACCTCGAAGTTAGCACCATATATTTT
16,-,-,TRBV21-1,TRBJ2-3,CASSKDLVGSTDTQYF,TGTGCCAGCAGCAAAGATTTGGTTGGTAGCACAGATACGCAGTATTTT
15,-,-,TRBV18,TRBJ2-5,CASSPSAATVGTQYF,TGTGCCAGCTCACCATCGGCAGCTACAGTGGGGACCCAGTACTTC
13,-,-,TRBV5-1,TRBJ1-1,CASSPNRDTEAFF,TGCGCCAGCAGCCCAAACAGAGACACTGAAGCTTTCTTT
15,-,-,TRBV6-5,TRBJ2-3,CASSYFGQGTDTQYF,TGTGCCAGCAGTTACTTTGGGCAGGGAACAGATACGCAGTATTTT
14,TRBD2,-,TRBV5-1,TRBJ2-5,CASTQLAGVETQYF,TGCGCCAGCACTCAACTAGCGGGAGTTGAGACCCAGTACTTC
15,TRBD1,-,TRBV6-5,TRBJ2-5,CASSYSGQAPETQYF,TGTGCCAGCAGTTACTCCGGACAGGCCCCAGAGACCCAGTACTTC
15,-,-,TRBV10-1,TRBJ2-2,CASSPGAAGTGELFF,TGCGCCAGCAGTCCAGGGGCAGCGGGTACCGGGGAGCTGTTTTTT
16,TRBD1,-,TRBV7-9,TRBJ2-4,CASRQGQGVGKNIQYF,TGTGCCAGCAGACAAGGACAGGGCGTGGGCAAAAACATTCAGTACTTC
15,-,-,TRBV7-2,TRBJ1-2,CASSPRTSLNYGYTF,TGTGCCAGCAGCCCGCGGACATCTCTTAACTATGGCTACACCTTC
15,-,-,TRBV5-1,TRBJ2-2,CASKSGAGNTGELFF,TGCGCCAGCAAGTCGGGAGCGGGGAACACCGGGGAGCTGTTTTTT
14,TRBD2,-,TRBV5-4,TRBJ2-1,CASSLGLAVNEQFF,TGTGCCAGCAGCCTGGGACTAGCGGTAAATGAGCAGTTCTTC
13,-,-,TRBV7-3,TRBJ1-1,CASSLTRDQEAFF,TGTGCCAGCAGCTTAACCAGGGACCAGGAAGCTTTCTTT
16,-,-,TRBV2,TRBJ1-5,CLPLPPGGGNNQPQHF,TGTCTCCCCCTCCCTCCCGGGGGGGGAAACAATCAGCCCCAGCATTTT
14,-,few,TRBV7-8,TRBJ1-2,CASSGTEVNYGYTF,TGTGCCAGCAGTGGGACGGAAGTTAACTATGGCTACACCTTC
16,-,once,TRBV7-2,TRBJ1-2,CASSLEGGARLYGYTF,TGTGCCAGCAGCTTAGAAGGGGGGGCTAGACTATATGGCTACACCTTC
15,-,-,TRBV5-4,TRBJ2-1,CASSLQGVLIHEQFF,TGTGCCAGCAGCTTACAGGGCGTCCTCATCCATGAGCAGTTCTTC
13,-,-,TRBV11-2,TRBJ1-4,CASSLGFVEKLFF,TGTGCCAGCAGCTTGGGGTTTGTCGAAAAACTGTTTTTT
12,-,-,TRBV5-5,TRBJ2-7,CASSQELNEQYF,TGTGCCAGCAGCCAGGAACTTAACGAGCAGTACTTC
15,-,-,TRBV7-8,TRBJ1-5,CASSLVIGANQPQHF,TGTGCCAGCAGCTTAGTAATAGGGGCTAATCAGCCCCAGCATTTT
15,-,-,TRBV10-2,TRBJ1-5,CASIWEGAGNQPQHF,TGCGCCAGCATTTGGGAGGGCGCGGGCAATCAGCCCCAGCATTTT